A selection of T cell receptor beta chains follows, all from one sample in a study of blood T cell repertoires in COVID-19. Libraries were prepared by immunoSEQ multiplex PCR; TCRdb keeps only in-frame clonotypes and omits some of them. This sample has roughly 280,000 clones, with around nine tenths found just once. The sample comprised peripheral blood. Receptor source: a man aged 35 to 55 with active or convalescent COVID-19. Both conserved end residues are part of each CDR3. A D gene is named only where the DNA matches it firmly. Size is omitted from some rows. Given values are once, few, many or a class for expanded clones.

CDR3 protein: CASSIRDRAIYEQYF
CDR3 DNA: TGTGCCAGCAGCATCCGGGACAGGGCTATCTACGAGCAGTACTTC
J gene: TRBJ2-7
clone size: -
V gene: TRBV5-4
D gene: TRBD1

CDR3 protein: CASSSVFTPDTQYF
CDR3 DNA: TGTGCCAGCAGTTCCGTCTTTACTCCAGATACGCAGTATTTT
J gene: TRBJ2-3
clone size: -
V gene: TRBV6-5
D gene: -

CDR3 protein: CASRPGQGQSWSPLHF
CDR3 DNA: TGTGCCAGCAGACCGGGACAGGGCCAATCTTGGTCACCCCTCCACTTT
J gene: TRBJ1-6
clone size: -
V gene: TRBV27
D gene: TRBD1

CDR3 protein: CATSQGNYGYTF
CDR3 DNA: TGTGCCACCAGCCAGGGGAACTATGGCTACACCTTC
J gene: TRBJ1-2
clone size: -
V gene: TRBV24-1
D gene: -

CDR3 protein: CASSQGQDVDEQYF
CDR3 DNA: TGCGCCAGCAGCCAGGGACAGGACGTGGACGAGCAGTACTTC
J gene: TRBJ2-7
clone size: -
V gene: TRBV5-1
D gene: TRBD1

CDR3 protein: CASSFMGTAGELFF
CDR3 DNA: TGTGCCAGCAGCTTTATGGGCACCGCCGGGGAGCTGTTTTTT
J gene: TRBJ2-2
clone size: -
V gene: TRBV11-3
D gene: -

CDR3 protein: CASSLGRDPGYTF
CDR3 DNA: TGTGCCAGCAGTTTAGGCAGGGATCCCGGCTACACCTTC
J gene: TRBJ1-2
clone size: once
V gene: TRBV28
D gene: -

CDR3 protein: CASSPGTSGRWDTQYF
CDR3 DNA: TGTGCCAGCAGTCCCGGGACTAGCGGGAGGTGGGATACGCAGTATTTT
J gene: TRBJ2-3
clone size: -
V gene: TRBV6-2/TRBV6-3
D gene: TRBD2

CDR3 protein: CASSEARETQYF
CDR3 DNA: TGTGCCAGCAGTGAGGCTCGGGAGACCCAGTACTTC
J gene: TRBJ2-5
clone size: -
V gene: TRBV28
D gene: -

CDR3 protein: CASSESMNTEAFF
CDR3 DNA: TGTGCCAGCAGTGAATCTATGAACACTGAAGCTTTCTTT
J gene: TRBJ1-1
clone size: once
V gene: TRBV2
D gene: -

CDR3 protein: CASSFPGTSGLETQYF
CDR3 DNA: TGTGCCAGCAGTTTCCCCGGGACTAGCGGACTAGAGACCCAGTACTTC
J gene: TRBJ2-5
clone size: -
V gene: TRBV28
D gene: TRBD2

CDR3 protein: CATSIQGGRAGEQFF
CDR3 DNA: TGTGCCACCAGCATCCAGGGCGGGAGGGCCGGTGAGCAGTTCTTC
J gene: TRBJ2-1
clone size: -
V gene: TRBV15
D gene: TRBD2

CDR3 protein: CAITRTSGTGGTGELFF
CDR3 DNA: TGTGCCATCACCCGGACTAGCGGGACTGGTGGCACCGGGGAGCTGTTTTTT
J gene: TRBJ2-2
clone size: -
V gene: TRBV10-3
D gene: TRBD2

CDR3 protein: CASSQRAAGGVDTQYF
CDR3 DNA: TGTGCCAGCAGCCAAAGGGCAGCGGGAGGGGTTGATACGCAGTATTTT
J gene: TRBJ2-3
clone size: -
V gene: TRBV4-2
D gene: TRBD2

CDR3 protein: CASSLGEAGGPTDTQYF
CDR3 DNA: TGTGCCAGCAGCTTGGGGGAGGCGGGAGGGCCCACAGATACGCAGTATTTT
J gene: TRBJ2-3
clone size: -
V gene: TRBV5-6
D gene: TRBD2

CDR3 protein: CASSPSTEAFF
CDR3 DNA: TGTGCCAGCTCACCGAGTACTGAAGCTTTCTTT
J gene: TRBJ1-1
clone size: -
V gene: TRBV18
D gene: -

CDR3 protein: CASSPGGLAGGGEQYF
CDR3 DNA: TGTGCCAGCAGCCCCGGGGGACTAGCGGGAGGAGGCGAGCAGTACTTC
J gene: TRBJ2-7
clone size: -
V gene: TRBV5-4
D gene: TRBD2

CDR3 protein: CASGFSPGENTEAFF
CDR3 DNA: TGTGCTAGTGGTTTTAGCCCAGGGGAGAACACTGAAGCTTTCTTT
J gene: TRBJ1-1
clone size: -
V gene: TRBV12-5
D gene: -

CDR3 protein: CASSFEDSRYGYTF
CDR3 DNA: TGCGCCAGCAGCTTCGAAGACAGCCGCTATGGCTACACCTTC
J gene: TRBJ1-2
clone size: -
V gene: TRBV5-1
D gene: -

CDR3 protein: CASSQALDADEQFF
CDR3 DNA: TGTGCCAGCAGCCAAGCCCTAGACGCCGATGAGCAGTTCTTC
J gene: TRBJ2-1
clone size: -
V gene: TRBV3-1/TRBV3-2
D gene: -

CDR3 protein: CASSPSGRASGNTIYF
CDR3 DNA: TGTGCCAGCAGTCCCTCCGGCAGGGCCTCTGGAAACACCATATATTTT
J gene: TRBJ1-3
clone size: -
V gene: TRBV6-7
D gene: -

CDR3 protein: CASNQGFKTDTQYF
CDR3 DNA: TGCGCCAGCAACCAGGGATTTAAGACAGATACGCAGTATTTT
J gene: TRBJ2-3
clone size: -
V gene: TRBV5-1
D gene: -

CDR3 protein: CSVDGGRDTGELFF
CDR3 DNA: TGCAGCGTTGACGGGGGGCGTGACACCGGGGAGCTGTTTTTT
J gene: TRBJ2-2
clone size: -
V gene: TRBV29-1
D gene: -

CDR3 protein: CASRWAGRDYEQYF
CDR3 DNA: TGTGCCAGCAGGTGGGCGGGACGGGACTACGAGCAGTACTTC
J gene: TRBJ2-7
clone size: -
V gene: TRBV13
D gene: -

CDR3 protein: CASRVKQGASGNTIYF
CDR3 DNA: TGTGCCAGCAGGGTGAAACAGGGGGCATCGGGAAACACCATATATTTT
J gene: TRBJ1-3
clone size: -
V gene: TRBV7-9
D gene: TRBD1

CDR3 protein: CASSLNTYGYTF
CDR3 DNA: TGTGCCAGCAGTTTAAACACATATGGCTACACCTTC
J gene: TRBJ1-2
clone size: once
V gene: TRBV28
D gene: -

CDR3 protein: CASSSPGAGTGELFF
CDR3 DNA: TGTGCCAGCAGCTCCCCGGGCGCGGGGACCGGGGAGCTGTTTTTT
J gene: TRBJ2-2
clone size: -
V gene: TRBV7-3
D gene: -